The clone carrying this T cell receptor (beta chain) was observed many times. The data were taken from a study of control samples from healthy donors and cancer patients. Germline V gene sequence: CDR1 SNHLY, CDR2 FYNNEI. V was clipped by 6 bases and J by 3 bases, with 8 bases between them. This CDR3 contains 12 residues. Some clones are missing from TCRdb's copy, which holds only in-frame ones; the method was immunoSEQ multiplex PCR. The sample lists about 170,000 clones; 70% to 90% were seen once. This clonotype was obtained from a man aged 25-45 years in good health. The chain employs TRBV2 and TRBJ2-5, with no clear D. The sample comprised blood. CDR3 in amino acids: CASSLRKETQYF. DNA for the CDR3: TGTGCCAGCAGCCTTAGGAAAGAGACCCAGTACTTC.